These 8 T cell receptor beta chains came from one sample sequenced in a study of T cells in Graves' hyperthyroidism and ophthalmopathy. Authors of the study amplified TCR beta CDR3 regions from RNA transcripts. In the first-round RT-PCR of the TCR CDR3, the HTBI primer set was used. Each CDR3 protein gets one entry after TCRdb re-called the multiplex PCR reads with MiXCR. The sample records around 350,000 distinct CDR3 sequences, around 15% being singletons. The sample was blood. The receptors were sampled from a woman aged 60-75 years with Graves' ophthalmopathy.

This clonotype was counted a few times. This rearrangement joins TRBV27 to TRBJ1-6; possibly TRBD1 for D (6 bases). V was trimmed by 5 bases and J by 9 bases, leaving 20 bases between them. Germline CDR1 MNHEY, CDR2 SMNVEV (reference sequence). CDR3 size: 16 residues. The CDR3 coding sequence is TGTGCCAGCAGTCCCCAAGGACAGAGGGCAATTTCACCCCTCCACTTT. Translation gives CASSPQGQRAISPLHF.

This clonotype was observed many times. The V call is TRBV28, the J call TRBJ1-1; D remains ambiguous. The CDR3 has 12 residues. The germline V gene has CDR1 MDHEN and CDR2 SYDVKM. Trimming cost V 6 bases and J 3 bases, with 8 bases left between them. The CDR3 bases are TGTGCCAGCAGGGCCCCGGACACTGAAGCTTTCTTT. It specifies CASRAPDTEAFF.

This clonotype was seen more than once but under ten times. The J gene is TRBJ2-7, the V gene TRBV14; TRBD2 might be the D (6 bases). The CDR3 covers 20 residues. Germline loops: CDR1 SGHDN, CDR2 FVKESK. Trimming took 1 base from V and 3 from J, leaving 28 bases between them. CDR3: CASSQGWGVPSGGPGYEQYF. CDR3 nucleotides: TGTGCCAGCAGCCAAGGTTGGGGGGTTCCCTCTGGGGGACCGGGCTACGAGCAGTACTTC.

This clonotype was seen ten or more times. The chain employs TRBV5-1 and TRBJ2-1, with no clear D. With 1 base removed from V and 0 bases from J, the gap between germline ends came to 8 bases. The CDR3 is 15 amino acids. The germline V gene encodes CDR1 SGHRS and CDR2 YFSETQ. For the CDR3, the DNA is TGCGCCAGCAGCTTGTCCCAGAACTCCTACAATGAGCAGTTCTTC. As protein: CASSLSQNSYNEQFF.

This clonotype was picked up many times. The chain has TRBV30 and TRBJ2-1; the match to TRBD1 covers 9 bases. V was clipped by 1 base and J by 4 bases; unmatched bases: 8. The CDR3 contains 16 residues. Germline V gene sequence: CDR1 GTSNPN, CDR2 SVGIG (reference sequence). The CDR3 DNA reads TGTGCCTGGAGTGGACCGGGACAGGGAAGGTACAATGAGCAGTTCTTC. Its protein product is CAWSGPGQGRYNEQFF.

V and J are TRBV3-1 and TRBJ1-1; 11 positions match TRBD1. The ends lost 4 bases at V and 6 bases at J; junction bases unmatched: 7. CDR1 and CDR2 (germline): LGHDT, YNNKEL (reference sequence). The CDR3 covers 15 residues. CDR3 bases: TGTGCCAGCAGCCCGACGAGGACAGGGGGCCCTGAAGCTTTCTTT. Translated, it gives CASSPTRTGGPEAFF.

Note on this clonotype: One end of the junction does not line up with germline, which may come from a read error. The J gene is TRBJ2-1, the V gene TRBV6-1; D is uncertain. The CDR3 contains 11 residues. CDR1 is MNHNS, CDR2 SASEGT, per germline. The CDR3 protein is CANSAYNEQFF. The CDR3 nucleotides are TGTGCCAACAGTGCCTACAATGAGCAGTTCTTC.

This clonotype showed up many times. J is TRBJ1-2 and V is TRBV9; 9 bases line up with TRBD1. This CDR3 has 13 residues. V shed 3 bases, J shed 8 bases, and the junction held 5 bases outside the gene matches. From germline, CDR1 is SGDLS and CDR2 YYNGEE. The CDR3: CASSERTGDGYTF. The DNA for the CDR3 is TGTGCCAGCAGCGAGCGGACAGGGGACGGCTACACCTTC.